Below, 16 T cell receptor beta chains from the same sample are listed, as sequenced in a study of shared T cell receptors in the human thymus. TCRdb's copy holds only in-frame clones and misses some; the assay was immunoSEQ multiplex PCR. The repertoire holds 500,000 to 750,000 clones, with around nine tenths as singletons. These data were also reused for a study on human thymus T cells.

Sample: thymocytes. The receptors stem from a boy under two years old with a congenital heart defect.

The CDR3 loop reads CASRSRAGGPRYEQYF. CDR3 in DNA: TGTGCCAGCAGATCCCGAGCGGGAGGCCCTCGGTACGAGCAGTACTTC. This chain uses TRBV13 with TRBJ2-7; 9 nucleotides match TRBD2. Germline trimming cut 6 bases from V and 4 bases from J; bases unmatched to any gene: 13. Germline lookup yields CDR1 PRHDT and CDR2 FYEKMQ (reference sequence). This CDR3 comprises 16 residues.

The chain uses TRBV11-2 and TRBJ2-5; maybe TRBD1 (5 bases). The germline V gene encodes CDR1 SGHAT and CDR2 FQNNGV. The CDR3 runs 17 residues. The V gene lost 1 base and the J gene lost 0 bases, with 15 bases spanning the gap. CDR3 sequence reads: CASSLVTGTLYQETQYF. Here the CDR3 DNA reads TGTGCCAGCAGCTTAGTTACAGGAACCCTTTACCAAGAGACCCAGTACTTC.

The J gene is TRBJ1-1, the V gene TRBV5-1; D may be TRBD1 (5 bases). From germline, CDR1 is SGHRS and CDR2 YFSETQ. V gave up 3 bases and J gave up 1 base, with 7 bases separating them. The length of the CDR3 is 13 residues. The CDR3 DNA reads as TGCGCCAGCAGCTCCAGGGAGAACACTGAAGCTTTCTTT. Encoded protein: CASSSRENTEAFF. The full variable domain, completed using reference TRBV5-1 and TRBJ1-1, is KAGVTQTPRYLIKTRGQQVTLSCSPISGHRSVSWYQQTPGQGLQFLFEYFSETQRNKGNFPGRFSGRQFSNSRSEMNVSTLELGDSALYLCASSSRENTEAFFGQGTRLTVV.

The rearrangement uses TRBV4-1 and TRBJ2-3, with 15 bases that match TRBD2. CDR1 is MGHRA, CDR2 YSYEKL, per germline. The ends lost 4 bases at V and 2 bases at J; junction bases unmatched: 7. The CDR3 is 18 residues long. The DNA for the CDR3 is TGCGCCAGCAGCCCCGGGGGACTAGCGGGAGGCATCACAGATACGCAGTATTTT. It yields the protein CASSPGGLAGGITDTQYF.

The chain carries TRBV30 and TRBJ2-5; TRBD2 might be the D (6 bases). The J call may be mistaken, given a closer DNA end match to TRBJ2-7. The CDR3 is 13 amino acids. Germline CDR1 is GTSNPN and CDR2 is SVGIG (reference sequence). In nucleotides, the CDR3 is TGTGCCTGGGGTAGGGACTGCTCCTACGAGCAGTACTTC. Its protein product is CAWGRDCSYEQYF.

The chain carries TRBV5-1 and TRBJ2-1; the D gene is possibly TRBD2 (5 bases). V lost 4 bases and J lost 5, with 16 bases in between. CDR1 and CDR2 (germline): SGHRS, YFSETQ. This CDR3 spans 15 amino acids. The CDR3 reads CASSRTYQPNNEQFF. The DNA for the CDR3 is TGCGCCAGCAGCCGGACTTACCAGCCCAACAATGAGCAGTTCTTC.

This clone was observed a handful of times. This CDR3 reads CASSPSGQVGGQPQHF. CDR3 sequence (DNA): TGTGCCAGCAGTCCATCGGGACAGGTGGGAGGTCAGCCCCAGCATTTT. V is TRBV28 and J is TRBJ1-5, with TRBD1 matching over 8 bases. The J segment lost 6 bases and the V segment lost 5 bases, leaving 12 bases of the junction unmatched. The CDR3 is 16 amino acids. Germline-derived CDR1 and CDR2 are MDHEN and SYDVKM.

The chain carries TRBV4-3 and TRBJ2-3; D not certain. Germline V gene data show CDR1 as LGHNA and CDR2 as YSLEER. V was shortened by 0 bases and J by 3 bases, with 16 bases between the two germline ends. The CDR3 is made up of 17 amino acids. The CDR3 loop is CASSQELGLGSTDTQYF. The CDR3 DNA reads TGCGCCAGCAGCCAAGAATTGGGCCTTGGAAGTACAGATACGCAGTATTTT.

V and J are TRBV30 and TRBJ2-3; 8 positions match TRBD2. Per germline, CDR1 GTSNPN and CDR2 SVGIG (reference sequence). Trimming took 3 bases from V and 4 from J; bases not matched to a gene: 12. This CDR3 is built from 16 residues. In DNA form, the CDR3 reads TGTGCCTGGAGAATGGCCAGCGGGAGTAGGGCAGATACGCAGTATTTT. This gives the protein CAWRMASGSRADTQYF.

The chain couples TRBV14 to TRBJ2-5; TRBD2 matches 14 bases. CDR3 size: 16 residues. The V segment lost 3 bases and the J segment 4 bases; nucleotides outside the gene matches: 4. Germline V gives CDR1 SGHDN, CDR2 FVKESK. This CDR3 is CASSQGLAGVLETQYF. Written as DNA, the CDR3 is TGTGCCAGCAGCCAGGGACTAGCGGGAGTTTTAGAGACCCAGTACTTC.

Details on this clone: One junction end does not reproduce the germline sequence, and a read error may be involved. This chain connects TRBV9 to TRBJ2-7; TRBD2 might be the D (5 bases). From germline, CDR1 is SGDLS and CDR2 YYNGEE. This CDR3 comprises 9 residues. CDR3 coding DNA: TGCGCCCCTCGGGGAGAGCAGTACTTC. Translated, it gives CAPRGEQYF.

V is TRBV4-3 and J is TRBJ1-2; the match to TRBD1 covers 9 bases. Losses at the gene ends were 4 bases for V and 0 bases for J; bases not matched to a gene: 6. Germline CDR1 reads LGHNA; CDR2 reads YSLEER. This CDR3 is built from 16 residues. The CDR3 protein is CASSPRDRETNYGYTF. The DNA of the CDR3 is TGCGCCAGCAGCCCCCGGGACAGGGAGACTAACTATGGCTACACCTTC.

The J gene is TRBJ2-3, the V gene TRBV6-4; TRBD2 agrees at 9 bases. Looked up from germline, CDR1 is MRHNA and CDR2 is SNTAGT. The CDR3 loop spans 20 amino acids. V trimming: 4 bases; J trimming: 3 bases; junction bases outside the gene matches: 20. Here the CDR3 reads CASSGAGTAGGPRETDTQYF. CDR3 sequence (DNA): TGTGCCAGCAGTGGGGCGGGGACCGCGGGAGGGCCGCGAGAAACAGATACGCAGTATTTT.

The chain is built from TRBV2 and TRBJ1-2; TRBD1 matches at 11 bases. The CDR3 has 15 amino acids. The V segment lost 6 bases and the J segment 4 bases; nucleotides outside the gene matches: 7. Germline loops: CDR1 SNHLY, CDR2 FYNNEI. For the CDR3, the DNA is TGTGCCAGCAGCGCCAGGGGACAGGGGGTCTATGGCTACACCTTC. This encodes CASSARGQGVYGYTF.

The CDR3 DNA reads TGTGCCAGCAGCTTCACTACGGGACAGACGTCCCACCTAGGCGAGCAGTACTTC. Translation gives CASSFTTGQTSHLGEQYF. J is TRBJ2-7 and V is TRBV7-2; the match to TRBD1 covers 7 bases. Germline assignment: CDR1 SGHTA and CDR2 FQGNSA. The CDR3 loop spans 18 amino acids. Trimming took 3 bases from V and 6 from J; bases not matched to a gene: 20.

Only one count was recorded for this clone. V is TRBV4-2 and J is TRBJ2-3; D may be TRBD2 (5 bases). CDR1 is LGHNA and CDR2 is YNFKEQ in the germline V gene. CDR3 size: 14 residues. V was pared by 3 bases and J by 4 bases, with 11 bases between. Here the CDR3 reads CASSHRLAPDTQYF. In DNA form, the CDR3 reads TGTGCCAGCAGCCATAGGCTAGCCCCAGATACGCAGTATTTT.